This T cell receptor beta chain was sequenced during a study of blood T cell repertoires in COVID-19. Study overall: In each case, the material was cDNA or gDNA derived from T cells, B-cell-depleted T cells, or PBMCs.

In this sample, this clone turned up once. The ends lost 4 bases at V and 0 bases at J; junction bases unmatched: 3. The CDR3 has 15 residues. CDR1 LGHDT and CDR2 YNNKEL come from the germline V gene (reference sequence). The table came from immunoSEQ multiplex PCR; TCRdb's copy has only in-frame clones and leaves some out. The sample consists of 200,000 to 250,000 clones, under 85% of them appearing once. Material: PBMCs or T cells enriched from blood (not recorded which). The clonotype comes from a man between 60 and 75 years old who had recovered from COVID-19. J is TRBJ1-2 and V is TRBV3-1 (or the pseudogene TRBV3-2), with 9 positions matching TRBD1. CDR3 sequence: CASSPGQGTNYGYTF. Written as DNA, the CDR3 is TGTGCCAGCAGCCCCGGACAGGGGACTAACTATGGCTACACCTTC.